This note documents a single T cell receptor (beta chain) sequence. Relative to the germline gene, one junction end is altered; a read error may explain this. The data were obtained in a study of CD8+CD57+ T cells in acquired aplastic anemia. Overall study: Healthy-donor CD4+ cells averaged about 9.8 million reads.

The germline V gene encodes CDR1 SGHRS and CDR2 YFSETQ. The CDR3 is 15 amino acids. CDR3 and TCR beta VDJ profiling relied on genomic DNA as the template. TCRdb ran MiXCR on the reads and lists one entry per CDR3 protein. The repertoire consists of 150,000 to 200,000 distinct CDR3 sequences, with approximately 43% occurring once and the leading ten covering 0.9% to 1.2%. This clonotype was obtained from a human donor in good health. The sample was sorted CD4+, CD8+, or CD8+CD57+ T cells (not recorded which) from PBMCs. The rearrangement joins TRBV5-1 to TRBJ1-1; 8 positions match TRBD1. CDR3 region: CASSLERTGNAEAFF. CDR3 coding DNA: TGCGCCAGCAGCTTGGAGAGGACAGGGAACGCTGAAGCTTTCTTT.